This T cell receptor (beta chain) was sequenced during a study of cytomegalovirus exposure and HLA in healthy donors. Both 60 Vbeta primers and 13 Jbeta primers went into the PCR. Assay used: immunoSEQ multiplex PCR; TCRdb lists only in-frame clones, some missing. Among about 240,000 clones listed, 75% to 85% were seen once. The count of this clone is one. The CDR3 extends over 17 amino acids. Per the germline V gene, CDR1 is MDHEN and CDR2 is SYDVKM. V lost 7 bases to trimming and J lost 1 base; unmatched junction nucleotides: 15. V usage is TRBV28 and J usage is TRBJ2-7; TRBD2 matches at 8 bases. The sequencing sample was made of PBMCs. The origin of this receptor is an older woman in good health and CMV-seropositive. The CDR3 DNA reads as TGTGCCAGCACCGGGGGGCGGCGGGAGGCCAGATCCTACGAGCAGTACTTC. Amino acid sequence: CASTGGRREARSYEQYF.